The rows below give T cell receptor beta chains drawn from one sample of a study of STAT3 mutations in large granular lymphocyte leukemia. Using immunoSEQ multiplex PCR, the repertoire was profiled, and TCRdb retains in-frame clones only, with some absent. The sample yields roughly 22,000 clones, about 94% seen once. Sample: peripheral blood mononuclear cells. These receptors came from a man between 40 and 49 years old with T-cell large granular lymphocyte leukemia. Some clones in this sample may be carry-over from other donors' samples. CDR3s include the opening cysteine and the closing phenylalanine or tryptophan. Each record gives: D gene, clone size, J gene, V gene, CDR3 DNA, CDR3 protein. A D gene is named only where the DNA matches it firmly. Not all rows give a size; the values are once, few, many and, for expanded clones, a class.

D gene: -
clone size: -
J gene: TRBJ2-5
V gene: TRBV19
CDR3 DNA: TGTGCCAGTAGTGGGCAGCAACTGGAGACCCAGTACTTC
CDR3 protein: CASSGQQLETQYF

D gene: -
clone size: -
J gene: TRBJ1-1
V gene: TRBV7-9
CDR3 DNA: TGTGCCAGCAGCCCGACGGTGAACACTGAAGCTTTCTTT
CDR3 protein: CASSPTVNTEAFF

D gene: TRBD1
clone size: -
J gene: TRBJ1-1
V gene: TRBV4-3
CDR3 DNA: TGCGCCAGCAGCCAAGCCGTCGGGACAGGGAACACTGAAGCTTTCTTT
CDR3 protein: CASSQAVGTGNTEAFF

D gene: -
clone size: -
J gene: TRBJ2-7
V gene: TRBV5-6
CDR3 DNA: TGTGCCAGCAGCTTGGGCGGCAGTTCCTACGAGCAGTACTTC
CDR3 protein: CASSLGGSSYEQYF

D gene: -
clone size: -
J gene: TRBJ1-2
V gene: TRBV5-6
CDR3 DNA: TGTGCCAGCAGCTTGGAGCCAGCCTCTAACTATGGCTACACCTTC
CDR3 protein: CASSLEPASNYGYTF

D gene: TRBD1
clone size: -
J gene: TRBJ2-2
V gene: TRBV19
CDR3 DNA: TGTGCCAGTAGTATTGGGGGACAGGGTATCACCGGGGAGCTGTTTTTT
CDR3 protein: CASSIGGQGITGELFF

D gene: TRBD1
clone size: -
J gene: TRBJ1-1
V gene: TRBV7-2
CDR3 DNA: TGTGCCAGCAGCCGGGACAGCCGGAACACTGAAGCTTTCTTT
CDR3 protein: CASSRDSRNTEAFF

D gene: TRBD1
clone size: -
J gene: TRBJ1-1
V gene: TRBV7-9
CDR3 DNA: TGTGCCAGCGGCGACAGGGAGAACACTGAAGCTTTCTTT
CDR3 protein: CASGDRENTEAFF

D gene: -
clone size: -
J gene: TRBJ1-2
V gene: TRBV20-1
CDR3 DNA: TGCAGTGCCCCTTTGGTCTATGGCTACACCTTC
CDR3 protein: CSAPLVYGYTF

D gene: TRBD1
clone size: -
J gene: TRBJ1-1
V gene: TRBV7-2
CDR3 DNA: TGTGCCAGCAGCCCGACAGGGATGGGGACTGAAGCTTTCTTT
CDR3 protein: CASSPTGMGTEAFF

D gene: -
clone size: -
J gene: TRBJ2-1
V gene: TRBV6-1
CDR3 DNA: TGTGCCAGCAGTGACGACATGTCCTACAATGAGCAGTTCTTC
CDR3 protein: CASSDDMSYNEQFF

D gene: -
clone size: -
J gene: TRBJ1-2
V gene: TRBV20-1
CDR3 DNA: TGCAGTGCGATAGGGGTGGATGGCTACACCTTC
CDR3 protein: CSAIGVDGYTF

D gene: TRBD1
clone size: -
J gene: TRBJ2-7
V gene: TRBV4-1
CDR3 DNA: TGCGCCAGCAGCCAAGCCCCGGGACAGGGAAGGCACGAGCAGTACTTC
CDR3 protein: CASSQAPGQGRHEQYF

D gene: TRBD1
clone size: once
J gene: TRBJ1-6
V gene: TRBV13
CDR3 DNA: TGTGCCAGCAGCTCAGGGACAGGGGTGACTTCACCCCTCCACTTT
CDR3 protein: CASSSGTGVTSPLHF

D gene: -
clone size: -
J gene: TRBJ1-2
V gene: TRBV11-2
CDR3 DNA: TGTGCCAGCAGCCATCAAGACTCTGGCTACACCTTC
CDR3 protein: CASSHQDSGYTF

D gene: -
clone size: -
J gene: TRBJ2-7
V gene: TRBV27
CDR3 DNA: TGTGCCAGCAGCTTAGGAGGGGAGGTACTCCTAACCTACGAGCAGTACTTC
CDR3 protein: CASSLGGEVLLTYEQYF

D gene: TRBD1
clone size: -
J gene: TRBJ2-6
V gene: TRBV7-9
CDR3 DNA: TGTGCCAGCAGCCCAAGACAGGGAACTGGGGCCAACGTCCTGACTTTC
CDR3 protein: CASSPRQGTGANVLTF

D gene: -
clone size: -
J gene: TRBJ1-1
V gene: TRBV5-4
CDR3 DNA: TGTGCCAGCAGCTTGGGGGGGCAGGGGATCGCTGAAGCTTTCTTT
CDR3 protein: CASSLGGQGIAEAFF

D gene: -
clone size: -
J gene: TRBJ1-1
V gene: TRBV7-2
CDR3 DNA: TGTGCCAGCAGCGATGGGACTAACACTGAAGCTTTCTTT
CDR3 protein: CASSDGTNTEAFF

D gene: TRBD1
clone size: -
J gene: TRBJ1-1
V gene: TRBV5-4
CDR3 DNA: TGTGCCAGCAGCTTGGCAGACAGGGGGGCCGCCATGAACACTGAAGCTTTCTTT
CDR3 protein: CASSLADRGAAMNTEAFF

D gene: -
clone size: -
J gene: TRBJ2-7
V gene: TRBV18
CDR3 DNA: TGTGCCAGCTCACGCGGGACAGCCTTCTACGAGCAGTACTTC
CDR3 protein: CASSRGTAFYEQYF

D gene: TRBD2
clone size: -
J gene: TRBJ2-3
V gene: TRBV5-1
CDR3 DNA: TGCGCCAGCAGCTTGGTTGCCCCCCGACTAGCGAGTCAGCCAGGTACGCAGTATTTT
CDR3 protein: CASSLVAPRLASQPGTQYF

D gene: -
clone size: -
J gene: TRBJ1-1
V gene: TRBV4-1
CDR3 DNA: TGCGCCAGCAGCCAAGAAGACGGGAAGAACACTGAAGCTTTCTTT
CDR3 protein: CASSQEDGKNTEAFF

D gene: -
clone size: -
J gene: TRBJ2-2
V gene: TRBV19
CDR3 DNA: TGTGCCAGTAGTGAGGGCACCCTGAACACCGGGGAGCTGTTTTTT
CDR3 protein: CASSEGTLNTGELFF

D gene: -
clone size: -
J gene: TRBJ1-2
V gene: TRBV25-1
CDR3 DNA: TGTGCCAGCAGTGAATCAGGAGGACCCATAGGGGGCTACACCTTC
CDR3 protein: CASSESGGPIGGYTF

D gene: TRBD1
clone size: -
J gene: TRBJ2-2
V gene: TRBV6-6
CDR3 DNA: TGTGCCAGCAGTTGGGGACAGGGGGCGAACACCGGGGAGCTGTTTTTT
CDR3 protein: CASSWGQGANTGELFF

D gene: TRBD1
clone size: -
J gene: TRBJ1-6
V gene: TRBV4-3
CDR3 DNA: TGCGCCAGCAGCCAAGATAACACAGGGGGCTCACCCCTCCACTTT
CDR3 protein: CASSQDNTGGSPLHF

D gene: -
clone size: -
J gene: TRBJ1-5
V gene: TRBV7-8
CDR3 DNA: TGTGCCAGCAGCTTACAGGGCCAGGGCAATCAGCCCCAGCATTTT
CDR3 protein: CASSLQGQGNQPQHF

D gene: TRBD2
clone size: -
J gene: TRBJ2-5
V gene: TRBV27
CDR3 DNA: TGTGCCAGCTCGGGACTAGCGGGGGGAGAGACCCAGTACTTC
CDR3 protein: CASSGLAGGETQYF

D gene: TRBD1
clone size: -
J gene: TRBJ1-1
V gene: TRBV7-9
CDR3 DNA: TGTGCCAGCAGTTCCGCTCCGGGACAGCGACGACCTGTAGCTTTCTTT
CDR3 protein: CASSSAPGQRRPVAFF

D gene: TRBD1
clone size: -
J gene: TRBJ2-4
V gene: TRBV5-6
CDR3 DNA: TGTGCCAGCAGCTACAGGGGAAAAAACATTCAGTACTTC
CDR3 protein: CASSYRGKNIQYF

D gene: -
clone size: -
J gene: TRBJ2-3
V gene: TRBV27
CDR3 DNA: TGTGCCAGCCGACCTCTGGGTACAGATACGCAGTATTTT
CDR3 protein: CASRPLGTDTQYF

D gene: -
clone size: -
J gene: TRBJ1-6
V gene: TRBV18
CDR3 DNA: TGTGCCAGCTCACCACCGGCGGGACACAATTCACCCCTCCACTTT
CDR3 protein: CASSPPAGHNSPLHF

D gene: -
clone size: once
J gene: TRBJ2-3
V gene: TRBV4-2
CDR3 DNA: TGTGCCAGCAGCCAAGGGCGGATCGGGGTAACAGATACGCAGTATTTT
CDR3 protein: CASSQGRIGVTDTQYF

D gene: -
clone size: once
J gene: TRBJ2-5
V gene: TRBV10-3
CDR3 DNA: TGTGCCATCAGTGATCCCGATGTGGGGCAGGGCCAAGAGACCCAGTACTTC
CDR3 protein: CAISDPDVGQGQETQYF

D gene: -
clone size: -
J gene: TRBJ1-2
V gene: TRBV6-4
CDR3 DNA: TGTGCCAGCAGTCCAGGAAAAGCGAACTATGGCTACACCTTC
CDR3 protein: CASSPGKANYGYTF

D gene: TRBD2
clone size: -
J gene: TRBJ2-5
V gene: TRBV29-1
CDR3 DNA: TGCAGCGTTCTGCTTCTAGCGGGGGGGCCGAGGGAGACCCAGTACTTC
CDR3 protein: CSVLLLAGGPRETQYF

D gene: TRBD1
clone size: -
J gene: TRBJ1-2
V gene: TRBV19
CDR3 DNA: TGTGCCAGTAGTATCCCTCGGCGACAGGGGCCCTATGGCTACACCTTC
CDR3 protein: CASSIPRRQGPYGYTF

D gene: -
clone size: -
J gene: TRBJ1-6
V gene: TRBV27
CDR3 DNA: TGTGCCAGCAGTTTAGGGACCGAGCTTAATTCACCCCTCCACTTT
CDR3 protein: CASSLGTELNSPLHF

D gene: -
clone size: -
J gene: TRBJ1-4
V gene: TRBV5-4
CDR3 DNA: TGTGCCAGCAGTGTCGGAGGAAAAGAAAAACTGTTTTTT
CDR3 protein: CASSVGGKEKLFF